This entry lists 29 T cell receptor beta chains sequenced from one sample in a study of shared clonotypes between healthy human individuals. TCRdb's copy holds only in-frame clones and misses some; the assay was immunoSEQ multiplex PCR. The table lists approximately 620,000 clones, around 97% of them singletons. The sequenced material came from naive CD4+ T cells sorted from blood. Subset indicated: CD45RA+ positively selected. The origin of the receptors is a woman under 40 in good health.

The chain carries TRBV7-9 and TRBJ1-2, with D hard to call. The CDR3 is made up of 18 amino acids. Germline-derived CDR1 and CDR2 are SEHNR and FQNEAQ (reference sequence). Trimming shortened V by 6 bases and J by 4 bases, and 27 bases separated the two germline ends. The CDR3 DNA sequence: TGTGCCAGCAGGCAAATTGGTTCTGGGCTGGACGTAAGCTATGGCTACACCTTC. Its protein product is CASRQIGSGLDVSYGYTF.

The rearrangement uses TRBV5-1 and TRBJ2-3, with 8 bases identical to TRBD2. The CDR3 covers 16 residues. J gave up 5 bases and V 0 bases, and 8 bases lay outside the gene matches. Germline CDR1 is SGHRS and CDR2 is YFSETQ. The CDR3 DNA sequence: TGCGCCAGCAGCTTGGTCTCGCTCGGGAGGGAAGATACGCAGTATTTT. Protein product: CASSLVSLGREDTQYF.

This clone was recorded only once. This chain connects TRBV6-1 to TRBJ1-3, with a weak D call TRBD1 (6 bases). Germline values: CDR1 MNHNS, CDR2 SASEGT. The germline V and J ends were trimmed by 6 bases and 0 bases, with 12 bases remaining between them. The CDR3 is 15 residues long. In nucleotides, the CDR3 is TGTGCCAGCAGGGCCCGACAGGACTCTGGAAACACCATATATTTT. It encodes CASRARQDSGNTIYF.

The J gene is TRBJ2-3, the V gene TRBV19, with a tentative D call TRBD2 (6 bases). Germline V lookup: CDR1 LNHDA, CDR2 SQIVND (reference sequence). V was clipped by 1 base and J by 0 bases, with 11 bases between them. The CDR3 runs 16 residues. CDR3: CASSIGLALSTDTQYF. CDR3 DNA sequence: TGTGCCAGTAGTATAGGTCTAGCGTTAAGCACAGATACGCAGTATTTT.

The CDR3 DNA reads as TGTGCCAGCAGCACGCAAGCGTCTCTAGCGGGAGTATCCTACGAGCAGTACTTC. Residues: CASSTQASLAGVSYEQYF. The chain is built from TRBV7-2 and TRBJ2-7; 10 bases are a match to TRBD2. This CDR3 spans 18 amino acids. V lost 5 bases, J lost 1 base, and 14 bases stayed unmatched. Germline CDR1 reads SGHTA; CDR2 reads FQGNSA. The entire variable domain, with the rest obtained from reference TRBV7-2 and TRBJ2-7, is as follows: GAGVSQSPSNKVTEKGKDVELRCDPISGHTALYWYRQSLGQGLEFLIYFQGNSAPDKSGLPSDRFSAERTGGSVSTLTIQRTQQEDSAVYLCASSTQASLAGVSYEQYFGPGTRLTVT.

The gene calls are TRBV5-1 and TRBJ2-3, with TRBD2 matching 9 bases. CDR1 is SGHRS and CDR2 is YFSETQ in the germline V gene. V was pared by 4 bases and J by 6 bases, with 6 bases of the junction left unmatched. This CDR3 is 14 amino acids long. The DNA of the CDR3 is TGCGCCAGCAGCCCCGGGACTAGCTCCGATACGCAGTATTTT. Protein: CASSPGTSSDTQYF. Filled out from reference TRBV5-1 and TRBJ2-3, the complete variable domain reads KAGVTQTPRYLIKTRGQQVTLSCSPISGHRSVSWYQQTPGQGLQFLFEYFSETQRNKGNFPGRFSGRQFSNSRSEMNVSTLELGDSALYLCASSPGTSSDTQYFGPGTRLTVL.

In nucleotides, the CDR3 is TGTGCCAGCAGCGCAACTAGCCAAACCGGGGAGCTGTTTTTT. Translation gives CASSATSQTGELFF. The chain has TRBV9 and TRBJ2-2; TRBD2 might be the D (6 bases). Looked up from germline, CDR1 is SGDLS and CDR2 is YYNGEE. This CDR3 region has 14 residues. The ends were cut back, 3 bases at V and 5 bases at J, with 11 bases in the middle.

This chain uses TRBV7-2 with TRBJ2-7, with TRBD2 matching over 11 bases. The junction had 7 bases not matched to a gene; V was cut back by 5 bases and J by 10 bases. Germline V lookup: CDR1 SGHTA, CDR2 FQGNSA. This CDR3 spans 13 amino acids. The chain's CDR3 is CASSARTSGPQYF. The CDR3 DNA sequence: TGTGCCAGCAGCGCCCGGACTAGCGGGCCCCAGTACTTC.

The chain has TRBV5-1 and TRBJ2-7, with 8 bases matching TRBD2. Germline values: CDR1 SGHRS, CDR2 YFSETQ. This CDR3 has 12 residues. After removal of 4 bases from V and 4 bases from J, the junction contained 1 base not matched to a gene. In DNA form, the CDR3 reads TGCGCCAGCAGCCCGGGGGGGTACGAGCAGTACTTC. This codes for CASSPGGYEQYF.

This sequence joins TRBV5-6 and TRBJ2-3; no firm D call. V was cut by 0 bases and J by 0 bases, with 5 bases left in between. This CDR3 region has 14 residues. Germline V gene lookup returns CDR1 SGHDT and CDR2 YYEEEE. DNA for the CDR3: TGTGCCAGCAGCTTGGGCGGCAGCACAGATACGCAGTATTTT. It yields the protein CASSLGGSTDTQYF.

The chain uses TRBV5-4 and TRBJ2-4; 11 positions match TRBD2. This CDR3 is 15 amino acids long. V was clipped by 0 bases and J by 6 bases; unmatched bases: 2. In germline, CDR1 is SGHNT, CDR2 YYREEE (reference sequence). CDR3 sequence: CASSLGGTSGNIQYF. In nucleotides, the CDR3 is TGTGCCAGCAGCTTGGGGGGGACTAGCGGAAACATTCAGTACTTC.

The chain recombines TRBV28 with TRBJ2-7, with D uncertain. CDR1 and CDR2 (germline): MDHEN, SYDVKM. The CDR3 covers 12 residues. The V and J ends lost 8 bases and 3 bases respectively, with 11 bases between them. CDR3 residues: CASLQKGYEQYF. In DNA form, the CDR3 reads TGTGCCAGCCTCCAGAAAGGCTACGAGCAGTACTTC.

This chain links TRBV28 with TRBJ2-7; D might be TRBD2 (6 bases). V was clipped by 4 bases and J by 2 bases, with 24 bases between them. Germline V gives CDR1 MDHEN, CDR2 SYDVKM. The CDR3 runs to 18 residues. CDR3 loop: CASSSYSQTSRIPYEQYF. DNA for the CDR3: TGTGCCAGCAGTTCCTACAGCCAAACTAGCCGAATCCCCTACGAGCAGTACTTC.

This clone came up once. The CDR3 DNA is TGTGCCAGCAGTCGTCTTCCCGCTTCAGACAGGTGGGACTATGGCTACACCTTC. This encodes CASSRLPASDRWDYGYTF. The V and J genes are TRBV27 and TRBJ1-2; D perhaps matches TRBD1 (6 bases). CDR3 length: 18 amino acids. Trimming took off 5 bases at V and 3 bases at J, with 25 bases between the two ends. The germline CDR1 and CDR2 sequences are MNHEY and SMNVEV (reference sequence).

The rearrangement joins TRBV29-1 to TRBJ2-1; D ambiguous. Looked up from germline, CDR1 is SQVTM and CDR2 is ANQGSEA. V shed 5 bases and J shed 8 bases, with 10 bases lying between them. The CDR3 covers 11 residues. The CDR3 loop reads CSVQRVDEQFF. DNA of the CDR3: TGCAGCGTTCAAAGAGTCGATGAGCAGTTCTTC.

The gene calls are TRBV6-1 and TRBJ1-1; D call uncertain. V was shortened by 2 bases and J by 3 bases, with 10 bases between the two germline ends. Germline lookup yields CDR1 MNHNS and CDR2 SASEGT. There are 14 residues in the CDR3. In nucleotides, the CDR3 is TGTGCCAGCAGTGAACCGTTTGGACACACTGAAGCTTTCTTT. Translating gives CASSEPFGHTEAFF.

V is TRBV6-1 and J is TRBJ2-7; the D gene is possibly TRBD2 (6 bases). This CDR3 has 18 amino acids. Germline V lookup: CDR1 MNHNS, CDR2 SASEGT. V lost 6 bases, J lost 5 bases, and 29 bases lay in between. Written as DNA, the CDR3 is TGTGCCAGCAGAGAAAAAAGGCCAGGGACTTTCAAAAGGGACGAGCAGTACTTC. Encoded protein: CASREKRPGTFKRDEQYF.

Only one count was recorded for this clone. CDR3 sequence reads: CASSSIRDYSYEQYF. CDR3 DNA: TGTGCCAGCAGTTCCATCCGGGATTACTCCTACGAGCAGTACTTC. The rearrangement links TRBV28 to TRBJ2-7; tentative D call: TRBD2 (5 bases). The V gene's germline CDR1 is MDHEN and CDR2 SYDVKM. V dropped 4 bases and J dropped 0 bases, with 13 bases sitting between them. This CDR3 is 15 amino acids long.

The chain carries TRBV27 and TRBJ2-7; 8 bases agree with TRBD1. CDR3 length equals 13 residues. Germline V CDR1 and CDR2: MNHEY, SMNVEV (reference sequence). The junction had 5 bases not matched to a gene; V was cut back by 6 bases and J by 4 bases. The CDR3 DNA reads as TGTGCCAGCAGGAGACAGGGGAAGTACGAGCAGTACTTC. This encodes CASRRQGKYEQYF.

This clone was recorded only once. The rearrangement joins TRBV23-1 to TRBJ1-5, with D possibly matching TRBD1 (5 bases). TRBV23-1 is placed among ORFs of uncertain function. V lost 0 bases, J lost 5 bases, and 8 bases lay in between. The CDR3 runs 14 residues. CDR3 coding DNA: TGCGCCAGCAGTCAATCTCGGGGGGATCAGCCCCAGCATTTT. The encoded protein is CASSQSRGDQPQHF.

This clone was counted once. The chain uses TRBV7-9 and TRBJ2-7, with 10 bases identical to TRBD1. With V trimmed by 1 base and J by 2 bases, 8 bases remained unmatched. The length of the CDR3 is 17 residues. Germline CDR1 and CDR2: SEHNR and FQNEAQ (reference sequence). The CDR3 nucleotides are TGTGCCAGCAGCTTAGGACTAGGGGACAGGGGAGCCTACGAGCAGTACTTC. The encoded protein is CASSLGLGDRGAYEQYF.

The chain employs TRBV7-9 and TRBJ2-5, with TRBD2 identical over 10 bases. Germline assignment: CDR1 SEHNR and CDR2 FQNEAQ (reference sequence). The CDR3 runs to 17 residues. V shed 0 bases, J shed 4 bases, and the junction held 8 bases outside the gene matches. The CDR3 here is CASSLATSGNVGETQYF. CDR3 nucleotide sequence: TGTGCCAGCAGCTTAGCAACTAGCGGGAATGTCGGAGAGACCCAGTACTTC.

This sequence joins TRBV6-4 and TRBJ2-2; 8 bases line up with TRBD1. CDR1 is MRHNA and CDR2 is SNTAGT in the germline V gene. CDR3 length equals 14 residues. With V trimmed by 9 bases and J by 1 base, 4 bases remained unmatched. The DNA for the CDR3 is TGTGCCAGTCGTGGGACAGGGAACACCGGGGAGCTGTTTTTT. Protein sequence: CASRGTGNTGELFF.

The rearrangement joins TRBV5-5 to TRBJ2-1; 8 bases line up with TRBD2. The germline V gene has CDR1 SGHKS and CDR2 YYEKEE (reference sequence). With V trimmed by 1 base and J by 3 bases, 18 bases remained unmatched. This CDR3 is built from 20 residues. The CDR3 coding sequence is TGTGCCAGCAGCTTGTTAGCCTCTTCGTCAGCGGGAGCGGACTACAATGAGCAGTTCTTC. It specifies CASSLLASSSAGADYNEQFF.

The chain has TRBV10-3 and TRBJ2-7; TRBD1 is a possible D gene (6 bases). The CDR3 covers 14 residues. Germline V CDR1 and CDR2: ENHRY, SYGVKD. V lost 0 bases and J lost 4, with 10 bases in between. The CDR3 region is CAISESIQGYEQYF. The DNA of the CDR3 is TGTGCCATCAGTGAGTCGATACAGGGATACGAGCAGTACTTC.

The CDR3 coding sequence is TGTGCCACCAGCAGACCGGCCCCGACTAGCGGGAGGGCCCTCTTACAAGAGACCCAGTACTTC. Translated, it gives CATSRPAPTSGRALLQETQYF. The rearrangement links TRBV15 to TRBJ2-5; 14 nucleotides line up with TRBD2. The V segment lost 2 bases and the J segment 2 bases; nucleotides outside the gene matches: 16. Germline values: CDR1 LNHNV, CDR2 YYDKDF (reference sequence). The length of the CDR3 is 21 residues.

This rearrangement joins TRBV11-3 to TRBJ2-1, with D maybe TRBD2 (6 bases). The CDR3 has 16 amino acids. V lost 1 base to trimming and J lost 4 bases, with 14 bases between them. Per the germline V gene, CDR1 is SGHNT and CDR2 is YENEEA. The CDR3 DNA reads TGTGCCAGCAGCTTAGGGGTTAGCGGAGTTTACAATGAGCAGTTCTTC. This gives the protein CASSLGVSGVYNEQFF.

The table lists this clone with a count of one. The chain couples TRBV11-3 to TRBJ2-5, with 9 bases identical to TRBD2. The end of the DNA fits TRBJ2-7 better, so the J call may be wrong. Per the germline V gene, CDR1 is SGHNT and CDR2 is YENEEA. The CDR3 covers 15 residues. This CDR3 is CASSLVSGSLYEQYF. CDR3 nucleotide sequence: TGTGCCAGCAGCTTAGTTAGCGGGAGCCTTTACGAGCAGTACTTC.

On this clone itself: Other nucleotide sequences from this sample produce the same CDR3. The CDR3 nucleotides are TGTGCCAGCAGTTACGACAGGGGGAACACTGAAGCTTTCTTT. Translation gives CASSYDRGNTEAFF. V gene TRBV6-5 combines with J gene TRBJ1-1, with 8 bases matching TRBD1. CDR1 and CDR2 from the germline V gene are MNHEY and SVGAGI. The CDR3 is 14 residues long. With V trimmed by 2 bases and J by 1 base, 0 bases remained unmatched.